This TCR beta chain was obtained from a study of shared clonotypes between healthy human individuals. TCRdb's copy holds only in-frame clones and misses some; the assay was immunoSEQ multiplex PCR. The sample yields a few hundred thousand clones, around 97% seen once. CDR1 is SGHRS and CDR2 is YFSETQ in the germline V gene. CDR3 size: 10 residues. The V end lost 7 bases, the J end lost 3 bases, and 3 bases lay between the germline ends. Partitioning of CD4+ cells yielded a CD45RA+ naive subset and a CD45RA-negative memory subset. This sequence joins TRBV5-1 and TRBJ2-3, with unresolved D. The TCR sequence derives from a woman between 25 and 40 years old in good health. The specimen was naive CD4+ T cells sorted from blood. Specified subset: CD45RA+ positively selected. The CDR3 is CASPTDTQYF. The CDR3 DNA reads as TGCGCCAGCCCTACAGATACGCAGTATTTT. The full variable domain, its missing parts supplied by reference TRBV5-1 and TRBJ2-3, is KAGVTQTPRYLIKTRGQQVTLSCSPISGHRSVSWYQQTPGQGLQFLFEYFSETQRNKGNFPGRFSGRQFSNSRSEMNVSTLELGDSALYLCASPTDTQYFGPGTRLTVL.